This TCR beta chain was retrieved from a study of blood T cells in healthy people across ages. Study-level results: With age, beta diversity per million T cells declined roughly linearly, significantly by 40.

Alongside a J-beta primer mix, a sample-barcoded 5' primer served in a second PCR lasting roughly 7 to 11 cycles. Tags on each cDNA molecule came from a template-switch adaptor with 12 random nucleotides. One entry per CDR3 protein results from TCRdb running MiXCR on the 5' RACE reads. The table has 540,000 or so distinct CDR3 sequences, roughly 29% seen once. This clonotype was seen a handful of times. The antigen is undetermined. The germline V gene encodes CDR1 SGHTA and CDR2 FQGNSA. This CDR3 is built from 19 residues. The ends lost 3 bases at V and 7 bases at J; junction bases unmatched: 13. This chain connects TRBV7-2 to TRBJ2-2, with 14 bases that match TRBD2. This TCR was recovered from a woman in her 70s in good health. The sequenced sample was blood. The CDR3 nucleotides are TGTGCCAGCAGCTTCACCGGGACTAGCGGGGGCCCTCTGGTCGGGGAGCTGTTTTTT. It codes for CASSFTGTSGGPLVGELFF. Variable domain in full (rest from reference TRBV7-2 and TRBJ2-2): GAGVSQSPSNKVTEKGKDVELRCDPISGHTALYWYRQSLGQGLEFLIYFQGNSAPDKSGLPSDRFSAERTGGSVSTLTIQRTQQEDSAVYLCASSFTGTSGGPLVGELFFGEGSRLTVL.